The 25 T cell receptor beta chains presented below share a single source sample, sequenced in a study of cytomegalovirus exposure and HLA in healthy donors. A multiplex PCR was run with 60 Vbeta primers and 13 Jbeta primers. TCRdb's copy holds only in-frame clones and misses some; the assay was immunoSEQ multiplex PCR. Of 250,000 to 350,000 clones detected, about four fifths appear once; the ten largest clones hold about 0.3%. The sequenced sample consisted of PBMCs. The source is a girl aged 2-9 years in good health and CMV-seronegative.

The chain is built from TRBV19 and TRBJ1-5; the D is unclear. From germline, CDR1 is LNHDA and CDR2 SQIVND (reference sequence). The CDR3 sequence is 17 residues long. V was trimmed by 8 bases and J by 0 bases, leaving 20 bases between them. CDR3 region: CASARTGFAYSNQPQHF. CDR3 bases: TGTGCCAGTGCAAGGACGGGGTTTGCCTATAGCAATCAGCCCCAGCATTTT.

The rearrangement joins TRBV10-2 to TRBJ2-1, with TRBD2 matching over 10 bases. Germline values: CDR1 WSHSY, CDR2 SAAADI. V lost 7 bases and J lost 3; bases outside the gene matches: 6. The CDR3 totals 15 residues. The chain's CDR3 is CASNGLAEYYNEQFF. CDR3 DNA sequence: TGCGCCAGCAATGGACTAGCGGAGTACTACAATGAGCAGTTCTTC.

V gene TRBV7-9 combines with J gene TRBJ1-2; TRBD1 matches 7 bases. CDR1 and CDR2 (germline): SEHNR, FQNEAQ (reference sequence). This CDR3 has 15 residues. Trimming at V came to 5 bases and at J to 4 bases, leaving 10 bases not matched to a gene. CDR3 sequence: CASSTGQDASYGYTF. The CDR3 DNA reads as TGTGCCAGCAGCACAGGACAGGACGCATCCTATGGCTACACCTTC.

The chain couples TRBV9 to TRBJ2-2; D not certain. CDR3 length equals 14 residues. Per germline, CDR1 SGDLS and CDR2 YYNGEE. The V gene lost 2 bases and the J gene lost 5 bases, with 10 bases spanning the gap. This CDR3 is CASSVTHRTGELFF. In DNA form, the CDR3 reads TGTGCCAGCAGCGTTACACACAGAACCGGGGAGCTGTTTTTT.

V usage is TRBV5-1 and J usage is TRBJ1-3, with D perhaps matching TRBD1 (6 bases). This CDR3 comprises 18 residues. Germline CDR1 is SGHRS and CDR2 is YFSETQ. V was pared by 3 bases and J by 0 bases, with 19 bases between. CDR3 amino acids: CASSSTGTRRLSGNTIYF. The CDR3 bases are TGCGCCAGCAGCTCTACAGGGACCCGGCGCCTCTCTGGAAACACCATATATTTT.

Here the CDR3 reads CASSGGGTSGTYEQYF. The CDR3 DNA reads TGTGCCAGCAGTGGGGGGGGGACTAGCGGGACCTACGAGCAGTACTTC. This chain links TRBV6-1 with TRBJ2-7, with TRBD2 matching 13 bases. The CDR3 totals 16 residues. V lost 4 bases and J lost 2; bases outside the gene matches: 5. In germline, CDR1 is MNHNS, CDR2 SASEGT.

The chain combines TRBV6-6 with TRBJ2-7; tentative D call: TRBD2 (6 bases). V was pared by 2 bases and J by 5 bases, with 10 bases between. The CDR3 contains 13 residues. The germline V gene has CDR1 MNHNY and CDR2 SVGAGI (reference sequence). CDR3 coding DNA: TGTGCCAGCAGTTACGAAGGAGGGAACGAGCAGTACTTC. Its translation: CASSYEGGNEQYF.

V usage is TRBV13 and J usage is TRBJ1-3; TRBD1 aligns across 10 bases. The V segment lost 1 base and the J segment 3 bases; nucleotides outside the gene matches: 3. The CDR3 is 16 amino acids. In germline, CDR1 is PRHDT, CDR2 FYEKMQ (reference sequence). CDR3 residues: CASSLAGQGFGNTIYF. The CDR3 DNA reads TGTGCCAGCAGCTTAGCGGGACAGGGGTTTGGAAACACCATATATTTT.

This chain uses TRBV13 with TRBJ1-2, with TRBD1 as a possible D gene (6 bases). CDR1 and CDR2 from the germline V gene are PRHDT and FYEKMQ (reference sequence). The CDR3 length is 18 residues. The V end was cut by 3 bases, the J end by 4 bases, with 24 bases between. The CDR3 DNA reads TGTGCCAGCAGCTTGAGCGGAGGAAAGGGGGAAGGGTCCTATGGCTACACCTTC. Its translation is CASSLSGGKGEGSYGYTF.

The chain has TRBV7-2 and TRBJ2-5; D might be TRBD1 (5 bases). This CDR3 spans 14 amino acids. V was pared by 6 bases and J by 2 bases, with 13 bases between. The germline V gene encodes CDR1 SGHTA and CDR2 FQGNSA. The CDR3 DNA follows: TGTGCCAGCAGGATCCAGGGAAGTCAAGAGACCCAGTACTTC. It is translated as CASRIQGSQETQYF.

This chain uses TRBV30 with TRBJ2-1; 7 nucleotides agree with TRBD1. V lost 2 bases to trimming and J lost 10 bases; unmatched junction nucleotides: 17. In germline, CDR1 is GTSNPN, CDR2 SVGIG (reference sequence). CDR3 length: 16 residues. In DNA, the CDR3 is TGTGCCTGGAGTCCAACCCGGACAGGCCAGACCTACGAGCAGTTCTTC. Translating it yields CAWSPTRTGQTYEQFF.

The CDR3 is CAISEPGQGNVGYSYTF. The CDR3 bases are TGTGCCATCAGTGAGCCGGGACAGGGAAATGTGGGGTATAGCTACACCTTC. The rearrangement joins TRBV10-3 to TRBJ1-2, with TRBD1 matching over 9 bases. V shed 2 bases and J 9 bases; nucleotides not matched to a gene: 16. The CDR3 is made up of 17 amino acids. Looked up from germline, CDR1 is ENHRY and CDR2 is SYGVKD.

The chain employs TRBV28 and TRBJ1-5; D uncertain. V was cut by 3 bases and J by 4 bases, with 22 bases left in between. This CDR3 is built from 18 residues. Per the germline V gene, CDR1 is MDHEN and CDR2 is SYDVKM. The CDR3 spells CASSFPSTSGAANQPQHF. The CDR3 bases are TGTGCCAGCAGTTTCCCCTCAACAAGCGGAGCCGCGAATCAGCCCCAGCATTTT.

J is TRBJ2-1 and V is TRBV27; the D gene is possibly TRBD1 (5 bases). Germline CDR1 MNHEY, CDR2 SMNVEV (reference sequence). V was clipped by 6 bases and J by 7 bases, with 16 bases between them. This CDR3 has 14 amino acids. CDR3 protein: CASSPANKGNEQFF. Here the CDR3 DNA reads TGTGCCAGCAGCCCCGCTAATAAGGGGAATGAGCAGTTCTTC.

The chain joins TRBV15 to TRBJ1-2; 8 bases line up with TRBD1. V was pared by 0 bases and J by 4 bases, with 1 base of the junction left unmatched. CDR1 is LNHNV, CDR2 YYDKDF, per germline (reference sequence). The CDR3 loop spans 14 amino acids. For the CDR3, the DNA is TGTGCCACCAGCAGAGATGGGACAGGCTATGGCTACACCTTC. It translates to CATSRDGTGYGYTF. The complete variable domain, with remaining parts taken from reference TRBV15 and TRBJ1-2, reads DAMVIQNPRYQVTQFGKPVTLSCSQTLNHNVMYWYQQKSSQAPKLLFHYYDKDFNNEADTPDNFQSRRPNTSFCFLDIRSPGLGDTAMYLCATSRDGTGYGYTFGSGTRLTVV.

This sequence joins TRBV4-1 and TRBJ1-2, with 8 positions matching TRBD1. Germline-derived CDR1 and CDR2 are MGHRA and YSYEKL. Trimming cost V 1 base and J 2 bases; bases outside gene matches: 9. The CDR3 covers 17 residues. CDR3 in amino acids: CASSQGGTGLSNYGYTF. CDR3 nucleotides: TGCGCCAGCAGCCAAGGTGGGACAGGCCTTTCCAACTATGGCTACACCTTC.

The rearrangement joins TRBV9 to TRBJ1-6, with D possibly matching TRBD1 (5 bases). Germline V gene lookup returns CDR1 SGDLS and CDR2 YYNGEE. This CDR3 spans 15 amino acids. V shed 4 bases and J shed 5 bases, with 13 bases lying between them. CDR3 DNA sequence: TGTGCCAGCAGCCGAGCGGGGGGGAATAATTCACCCCTCCACTTT. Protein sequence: CASSRAGGNNSPLHF. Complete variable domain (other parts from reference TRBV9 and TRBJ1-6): DSGVTQTPKHLITATGQRVTLRCSPRSGDLSVYWYQQSLDQGLQFLIQYYNGEERAKGNILERFSAQQFPDLHSELNLSSLELGDSALYFCASSRAGGNNSPLHFGNGTRLTVT.

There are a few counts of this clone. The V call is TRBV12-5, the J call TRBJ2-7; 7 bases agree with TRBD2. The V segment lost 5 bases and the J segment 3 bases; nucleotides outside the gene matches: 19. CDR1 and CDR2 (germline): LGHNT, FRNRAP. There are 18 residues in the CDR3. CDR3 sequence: CASGPPGLSSLAYYEQYF. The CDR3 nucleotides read TGTGCTAGTGGTCCCCCGGGACTATCGTCCTTAGCATACTACGAGCAGTACTTC. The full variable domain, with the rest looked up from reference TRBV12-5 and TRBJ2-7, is DARVTQTPRHKVTEMGQEVTMRCQPILGHNTVFWYRQTMMQGLELLAYFRNRAPLDDSGMPKDRFSAEMPDATLATLKIQPSEPRDSAVYFCASGPPGLSSLAYYEQYFGPGTRLTVT.

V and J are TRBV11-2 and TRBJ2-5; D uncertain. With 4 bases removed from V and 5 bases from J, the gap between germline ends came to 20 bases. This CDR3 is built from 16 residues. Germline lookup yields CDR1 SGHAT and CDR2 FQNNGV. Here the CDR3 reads CASSSDSSARRETQYF. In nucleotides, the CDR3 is TGTGCCAGCAGCTCCGATAGTTCGGCTAGGCGGGAGACCCAGTACTTC.

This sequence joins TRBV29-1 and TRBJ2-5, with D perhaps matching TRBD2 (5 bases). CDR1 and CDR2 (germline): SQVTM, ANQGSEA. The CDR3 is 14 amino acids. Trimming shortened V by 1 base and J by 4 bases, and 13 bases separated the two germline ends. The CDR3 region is CSVEGTYDGETQYF. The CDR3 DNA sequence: TGCAGCGTTGAAGGGACTTACGATGGAGAGACCCAGTACTTC.

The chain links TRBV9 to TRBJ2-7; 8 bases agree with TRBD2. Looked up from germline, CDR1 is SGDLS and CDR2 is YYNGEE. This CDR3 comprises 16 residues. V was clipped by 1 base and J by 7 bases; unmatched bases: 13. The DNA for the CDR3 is TGTGCCAGCAGCGTAACCCCAAGCGGGAGTCACCGGGAGCAGTACTTC. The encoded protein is CASSVTPSGSHREQYF.

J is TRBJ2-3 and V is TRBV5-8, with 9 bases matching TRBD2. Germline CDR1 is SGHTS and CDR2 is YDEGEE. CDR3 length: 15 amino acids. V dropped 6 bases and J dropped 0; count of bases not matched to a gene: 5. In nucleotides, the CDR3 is TGTGCCAGCAATATGCTAGCGGGAAGCACAGATACGCAGTATTTT. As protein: CASNMLAGSTDTQYF.

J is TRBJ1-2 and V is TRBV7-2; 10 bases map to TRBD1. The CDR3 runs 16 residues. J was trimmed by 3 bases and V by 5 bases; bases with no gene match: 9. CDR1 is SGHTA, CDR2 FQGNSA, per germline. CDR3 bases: TGTGCCAGCAGCCTCCGGGACAGGGGTTATGACTATGGCTACACCTTC. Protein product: CASSLRDRGYDYGYTF.

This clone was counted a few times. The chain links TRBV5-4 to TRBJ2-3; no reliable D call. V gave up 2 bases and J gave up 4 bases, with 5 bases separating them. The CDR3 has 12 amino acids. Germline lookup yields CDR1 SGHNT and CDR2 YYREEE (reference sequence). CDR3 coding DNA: TGTGCCAGCAGCTTAACAGCAGATACGCAGTATTTT. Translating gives CASSLTADTQYF.

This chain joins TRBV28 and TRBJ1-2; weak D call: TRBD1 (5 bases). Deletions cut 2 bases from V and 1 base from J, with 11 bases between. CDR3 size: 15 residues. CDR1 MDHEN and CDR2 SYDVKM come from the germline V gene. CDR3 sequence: CASSLRGLINYGYTF. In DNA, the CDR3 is TGTGCCAGCAGTTTACGGGGACTTATTAACTATGGCTACACCTTC.